The 10 T cell receptor beta chains below were found in one sample sequenced in a study of CD8 T cells in Susac syndrome. Reverse transcription of roughly 0.45 to 1 ug RNA used random hexamers. TCRdb reprocessed the immunoSEQ multiplex PCR reads with MiXCR, giving one entry per CDR3 protein. This repertoire shows roughly 200,000 distinct CDR3 sequences, roughly 95% found once; its top ten account for less than 0.2%. The sequencing sample was made of CD8+ T cells from PBMCs. The source is a human donor with multiple sclerosis.

This chain uses TRBV30 with TRBJ2-3, with D uncertain. Germline-derived CDR1 and CDR2 are GTSNPN and SVGIG (reference sequence). The CDR3 totals 11 residues. V was trimmed by 3 bases and J by 4 bases, leaving 5 bases between them. The CDR3 spells CAWRWADTQYF. CDR3 coding DNA: TGTGCCTGGAGGTGGGCAGATACGCAGTATTTT.

The chain links TRBV7-2 to TRBJ2-7; 11 bases align to TRBD2. The trim removed 3 bases at V and 3 bases at J, leaving 4 bases unmatched. In germline, CDR1 is SGHTA, CDR2 FQGNSA. The CDR3 has 15 residues. The CDR3 sequence: CASSFGTSGGYEQYF. CDR3 nucleotide sequence: TGTGCCAGCAGCTTCGGGACTAGCGGCGGCTACGAGCAGTACTTC.

The chain couples TRBV7-9 to TRBJ1-5; 8 nucleotides align to TRBD1. Germline CDR1 SEHNR, CDR2 FQNEAQ (reference sequence). The J segment lost 0 bases and the V segment lost 1 base, leaving 2 bases of the junction unmatched. This CDR3 contains 16 residues. CDR3 bases: TGTGCCAGCAGCTTAGGGACAGGGCTTAGCAATCAGCCCCAGCATTTT. The encoded protein is CASSLGTGLSNQPQHF.

The table lists this clonotype with a count of one. The rearrangement links TRBV29-1 to TRBJ1-2; 7 nucleotides align to TRBD1. The CDR3 has 13 amino acids. Losses at the gene ends were 4 bases for V and 7 bases for J; bases not matched to a gene: 9. CDR1 and CDR2 from the germline V gene are SQVTM and ANQGSEA. CDR3 sequence: CSVVTGQEFGYTF. The CDR3 DNA follows: TGCAGCGTTGTAACCGGACAGGAGTTTGGCTACACCTTC.

The count of this clonotype is one. The chain's CDR3 is CSAKVYRGYNEQFF. The CDR3 nucleotides read TGCAGTGCTAAGGTCTATAGGGGTTACAATGAGCAGTTCTTC. The chain is built from TRBV20-1 and TRBJ2-1; the D gene is possibly TRBD1 (5 bases). Per the germline V gene, CDR1 is DFQATT and CDR2 is SNEGSKA (reference sequence). This CDR3 has 14 residues. V was clipped by 4 bases and J by 4 bases, with 14 bases between them.

This chain connects TRBV25-1 to TRBJ2-7; D might be TRBD1 or TRBD2, each matching 5 bases. The CDR3 is made up of 12 amino acids. Germline V gene data show CDR1 as MGHDK and CDR2 as SYGVNS. V shed 8 bases and J shed 3 bases, with 11 bases lying between them. This CDR3 reads CASQVGDYEQYF. In DNA, the CDR3 is TGTGCCAGCCAGGTGGGGGACTACGAGCAGTACTTC.

The chain recombines TRBV6-5 with TRBJ1-5; D not resolved. V lost 6 bases, J lost 4 bases, and 10 bases lay in between. The CDR3 totals 13 residues. Germline assignment: CDR1 MNHEY and CDR2 SVGAGI. The CDR3 bases are TGTGCCAGCAGGGAGGACGTAAATCAGCCCCAGCATTTT. Translation gives CASREDVNQPQHF.

On this clonotype itself: The junction departs from the called germline gene at one end, perhaps through a read error. The chain uses TRBV28 and TRBJ2-3; 8 bases are shared with TRBD2. Germline V gene sequence: CDR1 MDHEN, CDR2 SYDVKM. CDR3 length: 11 residues. CDR3 region: CASSLGLEVHF. In DNA, the CDR3 is TGTGCCAGCAGTTTGGGACTAGAGGTACATTTT. Using reference TRBV28 and TRBJ2-3 for the parts outside the CDR3, the full variable domain is DVKVTQSSRYLVKRTGEKVFLECVQDMDHENMFWYRQDPGLGLRLIYFSYDVKMKEKGDIPEGYSVSREKKERFSLILESASTNQTSMYLCASSLGLEVHFGPGTRLTVL.

The chain recombines TRBV5-1 with TRBJ2-5, with D uncertain. Germline V gene lookup returns CDR1 SGHRS and CDR2 YFSETQ. There are 14 residues in the CDR3. Trimming stripped 2 bases from V and 2 bases from J, with 10 bases between. This chain's CDR3 is CASSFVRYQETQYF. CDR3 coding DNA: TGCGCCAGCAGCTTTGTGAGATATCAAGAGACCCAGTACTTC.

The CDR3 DNA follows: TGTGCCAGCAGCCTCGACAGGGTCATAGATACGCAGTATTTT. Its translation is CASSLDRVIDTQYF. The chain links TRBV5-4 to TRBJ2-3, with 7 nucleotides matching TRBD1. The CDR3 sequence is 14 residues long. CDR1 is SGHNT, CDR2 YYREEE, per germline (reference sequence). V was pared by 4 bases and J by 5 bases, with 7 bases of the junction left unmatched.